This record concerns one TCR beta chain sequence. Its antigen remains unknown. This sample stems from a study of cytomegalovirus exposure and HLA in healthy donors. Study-level points and caveats: Beyond CMV serostatus, there was no information to go on about immune exposure. Highly shared variants forming one cluster were likely a sequencing artifact.

V was clipped by 6 bases and J by 4 bases; unmatched bases: 8. This CDR3 has 14 amino acids. The germline CDR1 and CDR2 sequences are SNHLY and FYNNEI. Primers: 60 Vbeta forward and 13 Jbeta reverse. Repertoires were generated with immunoSEQ multiplex PCR, while TCRdb's copy carries only in-frame clones and drops some. In the table there are 85,000 to 100,000 clones, 78% of which are singletons. Unrecorded immune exposure was likely among donors, who were nominally healthy when sampled. This sequence was found in a woman aged 60-70 years in good health and CMV-seronegative. The J gene is TRBJ1-1, the V gene TRBV2, with 7 bases lining up with TRBD1. The sample comprised PBMCs. The CDR3 loop is CASRETGPGTEAFF. CDR3 DNA: TGTGCCAGCAGGGAGACAGGGCCCGGCACTGAAGCTTTCTTT. The entire variable domain, with the rest obtained from reference TRBV2 and TRBJ1-1, is as follows: EPEVTQTPSHQVTQMGQEVILRCVPISNHLYFYWYRQILGQKVEFLVSFYNNEISEKSEIFDDQFSVERPDGSNFTLKIRSTKLEDSAMYFCASRETGPGTEAFFGQGTRLTVV.